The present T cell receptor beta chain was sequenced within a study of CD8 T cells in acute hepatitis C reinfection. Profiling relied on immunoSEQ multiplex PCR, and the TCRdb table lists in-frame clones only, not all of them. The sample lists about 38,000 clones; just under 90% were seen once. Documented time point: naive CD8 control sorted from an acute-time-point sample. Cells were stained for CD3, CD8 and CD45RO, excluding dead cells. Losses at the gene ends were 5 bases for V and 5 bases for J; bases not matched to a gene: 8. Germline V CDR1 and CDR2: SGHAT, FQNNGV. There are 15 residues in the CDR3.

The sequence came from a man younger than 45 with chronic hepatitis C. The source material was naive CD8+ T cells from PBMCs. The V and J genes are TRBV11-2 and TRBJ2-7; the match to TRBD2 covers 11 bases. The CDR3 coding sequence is TGTGCCAGCAGCATGTTAGCGGGAGGGTTCGACGAGCAGTACTTC. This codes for CASSMLAGGFDEQYF.